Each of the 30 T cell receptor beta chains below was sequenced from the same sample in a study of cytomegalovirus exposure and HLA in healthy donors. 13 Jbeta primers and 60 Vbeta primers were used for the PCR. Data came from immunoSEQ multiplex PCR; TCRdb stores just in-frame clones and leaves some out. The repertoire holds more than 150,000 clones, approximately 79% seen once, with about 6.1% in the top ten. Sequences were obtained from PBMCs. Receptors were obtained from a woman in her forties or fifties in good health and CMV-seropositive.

CDR3 nucleotides: TGTGCCAGCAGCCAACAGGGAAGCTATGGCTACACCTTC. This encodes CASSQQGSYGYTF. The chain couples TRBV7-8 to TRBJ1-2, with a possible D match to TRBD1 (6 bases). Looked up from germline, CDR1 is SGHVS and CDR2 is FQNEAQ. Trimming shortened V by 5 bases and J by 4 bases, and 11 bases separated the two germline ends. The CDR3 runs 13 residues.

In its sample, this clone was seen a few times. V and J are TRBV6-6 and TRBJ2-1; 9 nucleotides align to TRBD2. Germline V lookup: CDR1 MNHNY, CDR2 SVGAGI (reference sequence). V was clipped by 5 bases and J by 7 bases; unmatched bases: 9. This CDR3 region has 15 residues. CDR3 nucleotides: TGTGCCAGCAGTATGTCCGCGGGGGGGCGAAATGAGCAGTTCTTC. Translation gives CASSMSAGGRNEQFF.

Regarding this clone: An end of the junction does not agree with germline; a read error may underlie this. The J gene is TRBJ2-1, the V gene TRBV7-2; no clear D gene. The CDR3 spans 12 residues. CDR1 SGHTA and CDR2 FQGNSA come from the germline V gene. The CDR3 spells CASSFQRDSAVF. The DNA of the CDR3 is TGTGCCAGCAGCTTCCAGAGAGACTCCGCCGTCTTC.

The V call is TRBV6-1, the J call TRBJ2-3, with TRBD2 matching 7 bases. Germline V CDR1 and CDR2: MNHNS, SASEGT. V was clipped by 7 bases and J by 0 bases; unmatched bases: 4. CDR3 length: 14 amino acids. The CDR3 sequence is CASIRGGSTDTQYF. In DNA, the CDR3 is TGTGCCAGCATCCGGGGAGGGAGCACAGATACGCAGTATTTT.

CDR3 sequence reads: CASSLMTGTGGSGANVLTF. The CDR3 DNA sequence: TGTGCCAGCAGCTTAATGACTGGGACAGGGGGGTCTGGGGCCAACGTCCTGACTTTC. The chain uses TRBV11-2 and TRBJ2-6, with 11 bases lining up with TRBD1. CDR1 SGHAT and CDR2 FQNNGV come from the germline V gene. This CDR3 contains 19 residues. Trimming removed 2 bases from V and 1 base from J; junction bases left unmatched: 7. Full variable domain (missing parts from reference TRBV11-2 and TRBJ2-6): EAGVAQSPRYKIIEKRQSVAFWCNPISGHATLYWYQQILGQGPKLLIQFQNNGVVDDSQLPKDRFSAERLKGVDSTLKIQPAKLEDSAVYLCASSLMTGTGGSGANVLTFGAGSRLTVL.

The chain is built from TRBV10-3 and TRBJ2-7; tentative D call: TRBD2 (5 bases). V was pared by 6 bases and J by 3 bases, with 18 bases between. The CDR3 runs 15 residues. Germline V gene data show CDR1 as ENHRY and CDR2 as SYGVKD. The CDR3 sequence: CAISSPRTDFYEQYF. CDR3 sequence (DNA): TGTGCCATCAGCTCCCCTCGGACTGATTTCTACGAGCAGTACTTC.

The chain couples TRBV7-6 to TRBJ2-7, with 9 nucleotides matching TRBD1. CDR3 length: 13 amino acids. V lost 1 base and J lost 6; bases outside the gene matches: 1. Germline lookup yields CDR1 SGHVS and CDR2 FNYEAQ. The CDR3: CASSLGQGGEQYF. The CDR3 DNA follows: TGTGCCAGCAGCTTAGGACAGGGGGGCGAGCAGTACTTC. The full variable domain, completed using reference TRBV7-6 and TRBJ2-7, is GAGVSQSPRYKVTKRGQDVALRCDPISGHVSLYWYRQALGQGPEFLTYFNYEAQQDKSGLPNDRFSAERPEGSISTLTIQRTEQRDSAMYRCASSLGQGGEQYFGPGTRLTVT.

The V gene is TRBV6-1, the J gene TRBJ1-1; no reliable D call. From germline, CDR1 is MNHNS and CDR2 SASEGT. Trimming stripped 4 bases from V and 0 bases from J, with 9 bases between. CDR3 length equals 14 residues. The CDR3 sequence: CASSALSVNTEAFF. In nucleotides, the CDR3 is TGTGCCAGCAGTGCCCTTTCGGTGAACACTGAAGCTTTCTTT.

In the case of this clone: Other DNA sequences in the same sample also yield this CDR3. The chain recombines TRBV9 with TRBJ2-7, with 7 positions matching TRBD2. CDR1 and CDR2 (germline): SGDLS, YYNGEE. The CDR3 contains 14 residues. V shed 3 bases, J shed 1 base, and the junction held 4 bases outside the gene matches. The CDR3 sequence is CASSEGGDSYEQYF. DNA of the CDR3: TGTGCCAGCAGCGAGGGAGGGGATTCCTACGAGCAGTACTTC.

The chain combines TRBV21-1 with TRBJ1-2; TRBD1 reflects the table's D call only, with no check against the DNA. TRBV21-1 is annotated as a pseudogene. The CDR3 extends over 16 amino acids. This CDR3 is CASSKAQGHLNYGYTF. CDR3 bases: TGTGCCAGCAGCAAAGCTCAGGGACACCTTAACTATGGCTACACCTTC.

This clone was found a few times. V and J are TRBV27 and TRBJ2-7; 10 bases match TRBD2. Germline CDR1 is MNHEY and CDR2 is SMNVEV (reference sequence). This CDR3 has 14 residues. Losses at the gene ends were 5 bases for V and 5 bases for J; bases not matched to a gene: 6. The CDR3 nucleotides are TGTGCCAGCAGTAACAGCGGGGGGGCCCACGAGCAGTACTTC. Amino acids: CASSNSGGAHEQYF.

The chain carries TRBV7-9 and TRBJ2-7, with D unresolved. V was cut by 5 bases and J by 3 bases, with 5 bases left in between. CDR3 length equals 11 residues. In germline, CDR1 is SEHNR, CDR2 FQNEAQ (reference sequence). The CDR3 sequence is CASSPDYEQYF. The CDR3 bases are TGTGCCAGCAGCCCAGACTACGAGCAGTACTTC.

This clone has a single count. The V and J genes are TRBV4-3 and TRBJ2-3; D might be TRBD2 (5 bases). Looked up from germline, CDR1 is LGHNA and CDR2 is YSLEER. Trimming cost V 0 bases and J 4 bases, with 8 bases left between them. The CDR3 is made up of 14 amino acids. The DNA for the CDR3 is TGCGCCAGCAGCCAAGAAGGTAGCGCAGATACGCAGTATTTT. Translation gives CASSQEGSADTQYF.

The CDR3 reads CASKDYSNQPQHF. As DNA, the CDR3 is TGTGCCAGTAAGGACTATAGCAATCAGCCCCAGCATTTT. V and J are TRBV19 and TRBJ1-5, with D unclear. Germline CDR1 LNHDA, CDR2 SQIVND (reference sequence). Trimming removed 7 bases from V and 0 bases from J, with 7 bases in between. CDR3 size: 13 residues.

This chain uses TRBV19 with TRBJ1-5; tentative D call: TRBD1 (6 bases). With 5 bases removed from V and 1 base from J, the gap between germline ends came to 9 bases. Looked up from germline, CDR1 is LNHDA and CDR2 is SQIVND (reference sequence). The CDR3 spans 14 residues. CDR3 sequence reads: CASSDGQSNQPQHF. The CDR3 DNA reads TGTGCCAGTAGTGACGGACAGAGCAATCAGCCCCAGCATTTT.

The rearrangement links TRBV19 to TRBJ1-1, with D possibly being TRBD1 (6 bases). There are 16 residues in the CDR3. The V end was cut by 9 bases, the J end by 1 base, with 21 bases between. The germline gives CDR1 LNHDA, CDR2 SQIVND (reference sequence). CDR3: CASRSQGLLKNTEAFF. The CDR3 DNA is TGTGCCAGCAGAAGTCAGGGGTTGTTGAAGAACACTGAAGCTTTCTTT.

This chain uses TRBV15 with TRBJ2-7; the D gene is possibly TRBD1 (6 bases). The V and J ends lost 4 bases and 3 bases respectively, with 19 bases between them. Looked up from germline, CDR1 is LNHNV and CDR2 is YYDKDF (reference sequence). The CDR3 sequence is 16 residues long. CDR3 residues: CATSTTTGQTLYEQYF. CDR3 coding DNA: TGTGCCACCAGCACAACTACAGGGCAGACCCTCTACGAGCAGTACTTC.

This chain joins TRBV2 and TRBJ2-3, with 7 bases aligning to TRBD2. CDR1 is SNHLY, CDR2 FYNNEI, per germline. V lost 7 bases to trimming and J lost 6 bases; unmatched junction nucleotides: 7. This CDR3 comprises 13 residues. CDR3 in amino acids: CASMVAGSDTQYF. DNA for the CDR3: TGTGCCAGCATGGTAGCGGGTTCCGATACGCAGTATTTT.

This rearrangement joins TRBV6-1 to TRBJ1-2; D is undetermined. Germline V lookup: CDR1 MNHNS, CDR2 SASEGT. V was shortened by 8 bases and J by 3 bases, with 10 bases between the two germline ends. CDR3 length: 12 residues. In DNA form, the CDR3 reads TGTGCCAGCTCCAGGAATGACTATGGCTACACCTTC. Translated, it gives CASSRNDYGYTF.

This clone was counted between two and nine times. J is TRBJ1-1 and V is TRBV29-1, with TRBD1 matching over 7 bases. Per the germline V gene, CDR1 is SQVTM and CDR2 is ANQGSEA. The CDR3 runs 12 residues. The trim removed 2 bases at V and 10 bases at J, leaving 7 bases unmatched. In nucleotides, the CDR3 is TGCAGCGTTGAACGGGACAGACCGGGAGCTTTCTTT. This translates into CSVERDRPGAFF.

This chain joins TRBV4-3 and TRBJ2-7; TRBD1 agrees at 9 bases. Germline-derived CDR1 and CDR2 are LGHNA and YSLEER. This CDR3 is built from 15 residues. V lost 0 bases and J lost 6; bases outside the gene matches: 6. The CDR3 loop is CASSQEGQGVFEQYF. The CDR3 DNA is TGCGCCAGCAGCCAAGAGGGACAGGGAGTCTTCGAGCAGTACTTC.

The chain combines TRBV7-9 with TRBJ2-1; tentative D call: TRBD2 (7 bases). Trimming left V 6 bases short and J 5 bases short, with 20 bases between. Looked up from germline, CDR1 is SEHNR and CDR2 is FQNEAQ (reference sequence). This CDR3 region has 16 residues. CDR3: CASSNWGGADHNEQFF. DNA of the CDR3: TGTGCCAGCAGTAACTGGGGGGGGGCCGACCACAATGAGCAGTTCTTC.

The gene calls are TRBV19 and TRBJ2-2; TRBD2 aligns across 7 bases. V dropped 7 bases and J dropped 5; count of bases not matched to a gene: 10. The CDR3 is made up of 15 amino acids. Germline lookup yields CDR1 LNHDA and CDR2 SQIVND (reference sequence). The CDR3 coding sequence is TGTGCCAGTATTAAACGGGGGGATTGGACCGGGGAGCTGTTTTTT. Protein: CASIKRGDWTGELFF. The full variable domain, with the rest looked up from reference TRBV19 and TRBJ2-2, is DGGITQSPKYLFRKEGQNVTLSCEQNLNHDAMYWYRQDPGQGLRLIYYSQIVNDFQKGDIAEGYSVSREKKESFPLTVTSAQKNPTAFYLCASIKRGDWTGELFFGEGSRLTVL.

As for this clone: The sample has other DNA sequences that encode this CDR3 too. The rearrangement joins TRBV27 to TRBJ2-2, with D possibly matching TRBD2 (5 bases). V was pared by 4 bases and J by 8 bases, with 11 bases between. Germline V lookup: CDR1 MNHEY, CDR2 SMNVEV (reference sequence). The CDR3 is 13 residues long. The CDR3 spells CASSSGSRGELFF. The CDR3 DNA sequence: TGTGCCAGCAGTTCGGGGTCGAGGGGGGAGCTGTTTTTT.

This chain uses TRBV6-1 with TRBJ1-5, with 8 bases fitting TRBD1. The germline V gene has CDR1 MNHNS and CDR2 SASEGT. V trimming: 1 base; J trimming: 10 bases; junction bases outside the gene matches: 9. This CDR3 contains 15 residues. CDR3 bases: TGTGCCAGCAGTGAAGGGACAGGGACCTATCTCCCCCAGCATTTT. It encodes CASSEGTGTYLPQHF.

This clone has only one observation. This CDR3 is CASSQSVGGGYTF. For the CDR3, the DNA is TGCGCCAGCAGTCAATCTGTTGGCGGAGGCTACACCTTC. V and J are TRBV23-1 and TRBJ1-2; D gene ambiguous. TRBV23-1 is an ORF for which the function is uncertain. The CDR3 runs to 13 residues. The V gene lost 0 bases and the J gene lost 8 bases, with 10 bases spanning the gap.

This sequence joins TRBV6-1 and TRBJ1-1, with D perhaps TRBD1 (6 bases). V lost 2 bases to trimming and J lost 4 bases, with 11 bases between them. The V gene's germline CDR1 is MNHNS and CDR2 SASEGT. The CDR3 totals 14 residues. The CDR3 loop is CASSERAGVTEAFF. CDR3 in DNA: TGTGCCAGCAGTGAAAGGGCAGGGGTCACTGAAGCTTTCTTT.

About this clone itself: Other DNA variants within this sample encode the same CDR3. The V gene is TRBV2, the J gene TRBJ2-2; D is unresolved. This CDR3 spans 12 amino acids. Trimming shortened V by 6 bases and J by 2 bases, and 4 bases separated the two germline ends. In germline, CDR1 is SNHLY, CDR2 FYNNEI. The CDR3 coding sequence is TGTGCCAGCAGCTTAAACACCGGGGAGCTGTTTTTT. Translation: CASSLNTGELFF.

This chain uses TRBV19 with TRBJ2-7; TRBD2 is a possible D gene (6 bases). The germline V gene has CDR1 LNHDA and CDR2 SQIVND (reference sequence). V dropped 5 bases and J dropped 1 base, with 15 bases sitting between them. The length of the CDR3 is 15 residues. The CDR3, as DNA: TGTGCCAGTAGTTTTACGGGGGTCGGGTCCTACGAGCAGTACTTC. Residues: CASSFTGVGSYEQYF.

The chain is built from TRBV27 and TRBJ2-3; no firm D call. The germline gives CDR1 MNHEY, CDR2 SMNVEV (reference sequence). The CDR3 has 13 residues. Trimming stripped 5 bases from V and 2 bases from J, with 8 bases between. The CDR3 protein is CASSPLDTDTQYF. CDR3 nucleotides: TGTGCCAGCAGTCCCTTAGACACAGATACGCAGTATTTT.